This entry describes one TCR beta chain. Its recognized antigen is unknown. Base-call qualities are not available, and no considerably larger clone is one nucleotide away. The 39 donors, aged about 6 to 95 years, were systemically healthy Caucasian individuals from Russia. Each donor gave roughly 11 milliliters of peripheral blood, drawn into EDTA-treated Vacutainer tubes. Ficoll-Paque density-gradient centrifugation was used to isolate PBMCs, with at least 6.5 million obtained per sample. Trizol reagent was used to extract total RNA from the PBMCs, yielding at least 6 micrograms per sample. For every donor, flow cytometry on a PBMC aliquot measured the percentage of naive CD45RAhigh/CD27high T cells. Trimming at the junction amounts to 1 base on V and 5 bases on J, and the germline ends lie 11 bases apart. The CDR3 covers 14 residues, taking in both the cysteine and the phenylalanine. Only CDR3 DNA is held: 42 bases, read in frame from base 1. CDR1 LNHDA and CDR2 SQIVND were looked up in the germline V gene (reference sequence).

The method behind the library was 5' RACE. TCRdb lists the instrument as Illumina HiSeq 2500. The second PCR ran for roughly 7 to 11 cycles and used a J-beta primer mix along with a sample-barcoded 5' primer. Each TCR beta cDNA molecule received a unique molecular identifier from a template-switch 5' adaptor carrying 12 random nucleotides. Each sample yielded at least 2.5 million CDR3-containing paired-end reads. First-strand cDNA was synthesized from all RNA with the Mint cDNA synthesis kit, primed by a TRBC-specific oligonucleotide. All cDNA was treated with uracil-DNA glycosylase and then went through a first 18-cycle PCR with the universal primers M1SS and BC2_uni_R. In the source study's methods: Normalization of each sample was performed by random selection of 1 million high-quality reads, each carrying a distinct molecular identifier. Reads sharing molecular identifiers were discarded rather than binned into consensus sequences. MiTCR, set to a Q25 quality threshold and the strictest error-elimination algorithm, was used for CDR3 identification, clonotype clustering and error correction. A nonparametric unseen species model with Euler transformation was used to estimate a lower bound on total TCR beta diversity. The public reads were reprocessed in TCRdb via fastp at Q25 and MiXCR, keeping in-frame beta chains. Merged by CDR3 protein, the rows form single entries marked with the most common genes and DNA. The V and J calls reflect TCRdb's pipeline rather than the authors' work. This sample is represented by over a million distinct CDR3 sequences; roughly two fifths of them were singletons. The top ten constitute approximately 4% of the sample.

The sample is drawn from a study of blood T cells in healthy people across ages (dated by TCRdb to about 2015). Regarding the study in general: In model experiments, roughly one uniquely barcoded TCR beta cDNA molecule per two T cells was captured by template switching. Using deep sequencing normalized with unique cDNA molecular identifiers, the study measured how TCR beta repertoire diversity changes with age. The donors were divided into four age groups: young (average about 15 years), middle-aged (about 40), aged (around 59) and long-lived (about 79). To avoid experimental bias, donors of different ages were distributed randomly across sequencing lanes. Using the same blood draw, the study looked at two additional independent replicas of 1 million unique cDNA reads for two donors, one aged 18 to 29 and the other aged 80 or older.

Results the study describes overall, beyond this receptor: Bulk unsorted PBMC profiling prevented conclusive comparison of naive and antigen-experienced compartments. Estimates of total diversity based on one million sequenced T cells were regarded as lower bounds and as underestimates. Because the CMV infection status of the donors was unknown, age-related changes in expanded clonotypes may potentially have been confounded. A strong correlation was found between observed TCR beta diversity and the percentage of naive T cells measured by flow cytometry. Observed TCR beta diversity per million T cells fell roughly linearly with age, and a significant reduction was already apparent by age roughly 40. The long-lived group showed more naive CD4+ T cells, fewer expanded clones and increased TCR diversity than the aged group, suggesting age selection.

This TCR came from a young woman in good health. Sequenced sample: blood. The chain employs TRBV19 and TRBJ1-1; TRBD1 is a possible D gene, resting on 6 matching bases. The DNA is TGTGCCAGTAGTATAGGGGGGGCGCGAACTGAAGCTTTCTTT. This sequence encodes CASSIGGARTEAFF.